These 19 T cell receptor beta chains were all obtained from the same sample, sequenced in a study of cytomegalovirus exposure and HLA in healthy donors. Vbeta (60) and Jbeta (13) primers were used in the PCR. Libraries were prepared by immunoSEQ multiplex PCR; TCRdb keeps only in-frame clonotypes and omits some of them. This sample's table has roughly 57,000 clones. Material: PBMCs. Receptors were obtained from a woman younger than 45 in good health and CMV-seropositive.

According to its frequency, this clone is large (0.1 to 1%). The chain recombines TRBV7-8 with TRBJ2-1, with D uncertain. V was cut by 1 base and J by 9 bases, with 7 bases left in between. Germline CDR1 reads SGHVS; CDR2 reads FQNEAQ. This CDR3 has 12 residues. CDR3 region: CASSLVSGEQFF. CDR3 DNA sequence: TGTGCCAGCAGCTTAGTCTCCGGTGAGCAGTTCTTC.

The V and J genes are TRBV5-4 and TRBJ2-7; 8 positions match TRBD2. V lost 4 bases to trimming and J lost 0 bases; unmatched junction nucleotides: 9. CDR1 and CDR2 (germline): SGHNT, YYREEE (reference sequence). The CDR3 runs to 16 residues. The CDR3 region is CASSPMGTRPSYEQYF. CDR3 in DNA: TGTGCCAGCAGCCCAATGGGGACTAGACCCTCCTACGAGCAGTACTTC.

The chain uses TRBV7-2 and TRBJ2-1; D uncertain. The CDR3 runs 15 residues. The germline V and J ends were trimmed by 2 bases and 2 bases, with 10 bases remaining between them. From germline, CDR1 is SGHTA and CDR2 FQGNSA. The CDR3 here is CASSLIPSPYNEQFF. CDR3 coding DNA: TGTGCCAGCAGCTTAATTCCGTCCCCCTACAATGAGCAGTTCTTC.

The genes are TRBV14 and TRBJ2-2; D gene uncertain. This CDR3 is built from 13 residues. V lost 2 bases and J lost 5, with 6 bases in between. CDR1 is SGHDN, CDR2 FVKESK, per germline. CDR3 nucleotides: TGTGCCAGCAGCCAATTTCGGACCGGGGAGCTGTTTTTT. Its protein product is CASSQFRTGELFF.

V is TRBV5-5 and J is TRBJ2-5, with a tentative D call TRBD2 (6 bases). The DNA end is more similar to TRBJ2-7, so the J call may be wrong. This CDR3 has 15 residues. Per the germline V gene, CDR1 is SGHKS and CDR2 is YYEKEE (reference sequence). As DNA, the CDR3 is TGTGCCAGCAGCGCCGGGACTCGGCCCTCCTACGAGCAGTACTTC. This sequence encodes CASSAGTRPSYEQYF.

This chain links TRBV7-2 with TRBJ2-1, with 9 bases lining up with TRBD2. This CDR3 has 15 amino acids. Germline CDR1 SGHTA, CDR2 FQGNSA. With V trimmed by 1 base and J by 9 bases, 7 bases remained unmatched. The CDR3 region has the DNA TGTGCCAGCAGCTTAGGCGGCGGGGGGGCGCTTGAGCAGTTCTTC. Amino acids: CASSLGGGGALEQFF.

This rearrangement joins TRBV18 to TRBJ1-1; D uncertain. This CDR3 is 14 amino acids long. The V and J ends lost 3 bases and 1 base respectively, with 9 bases between them. CDR1 and CDR2 (germline): KGHSH, LQKENI. CDR3 nucleotide sequence: TGTGCCAGCTCACCCACTTCCGGGAACACTGAAGCTTTCTTT. Its translation: CASSPTSGNTEAFF. Supplemented by reference TRBV18 and TRBJ1-1, the full variable domain reads NAGVMQNPRHLVRRRGQEARLRCSPMKGHSHVYWYRQLPEEGLKFMVYLQKENIIDESGMPKERFSAEFPKEGPSILRIQQVVRGDSAAYFCASSPTSGNTEAFFGQGTRLTVV.

The V and J genes are TRBV18 and TRBJ2-7; a possible D gene is TRBD1 (6 bases). The CDR3 is 17 residues long. V gave up 2 bases and J gave up 3 bases, with 20 bases separating them. CDR1 is KGHSH, CDR2 LQKENI, per germline. DNA of the CDR3: TGTGCCAGCTCACCAAACAGGGCGGGCGGAGTAATCTACGAGCAGTACTTC. Amino acid sequence: CASSPNRAGGVIYEQYF.

The chain is built from TRBV7-9 and TRBJ1-1; no firm D call. The CDR3 is 12 amino acids. Trimming took off 8 bases at V and 1 base at J, with 8 bases between the two ends. The V gene's germline CDR1 is SEHNR and CDR2 FQNEAQ (reference sequence). CDR3 bases: TGTGCCAGCGGCGGCAGGAACACTGAAGCTTTCTTT. Its protein product is CASGGRNTEAFF.

The V gene is TRBV30, the J gene TRBJ1-1; TRBD1 aligns across 7 bases. The germline CDR1 and CDR2 sequences are GTSNPN and SVGIG (reference sequence). The V and J ends lost 2 bases and 7 bases, in that order; junction bases with no gene match: 7. This CDR3 has 13 amino acids. CDR3 in DNA: TGTGCCTGGAGTCGGGACAGAGCCTATGAAGCTTTCTTT. Its translation: CAWSRDRAYEAFF.

The chain couples TRBV18 to TRBJ1-2, with TRBD1 matching 7 bases. CDR1 is KGHSH, CDR2 LQKENI, per germline. After removal of 3 bases from V and 1 base from J, the junction contained 8 bases not matched to a gene. This CDR3 is 16 amino acids long. In DNA, the CDR3 is TGTGCCAGCTCACCTCTAGGACAGGAGATTAACTATGGCTACACCTTC. Its protein is CASSPLGQEINYGYTF.

This chain uses TRBV19 with TRBJ1-2; D unclear. Germline lookup yields CDR1 LNHDA and CDR2 SQIVND (reference sequence). This CDR3 is 14 amino acids long. Trimming pared 5 bases from V and 8 bases from J, leaving 18 bases between. This chain's CDR3 is CASSLGLNLRGYTF. The CDR3 DNA sequence: TGTGCCAGTAGTCTTGGACTGAACTTGCGCGGCTACACCTTC.

V gene TRBV30 combines with J gene TRBJ2-5; D not certain. Trimming removed 2 bases at V and 5 bases at J, with 6 bases between. Germline CDR1 GTSNPN, CDR2 SVGIG (reference sequence). This CDR3 spans 11 amino acids. This CDR3 is CAWSIMETQYF. The CDR3 DNA follows: TGTGCCTGGAGTATTATGGAGACCCAGTACTTC.

The V call is TRBV14, the J call TRBJ1-6; D not certain. Trimming cost V 2 bases and J 9 bases, with 14 bases left between them. The CDR3 sequence is 15 residues long. Germline V gene sequence: CDR1 SGHDN, CDR2 FVKESK. The CDR3 nucleotides are TGTGCCAGCAGCCAAATGGAACAGCACTTTTCACCCCTCCACTTT. Its translation is CASSQMEQHFSPLHF.

In nucleotides, the CDR3 is TGCAGCGTTGATTGTCTTGCTGAGGACAGAGAAAATTCACCCCTCCACTTT. Residues: CSVDCLAEDRENSPLHF. The rearrangement joins TRBV29-1 to TRBJ1-6; possibly TRBD1 for D (6 bases). Per the germline V gene, CDR1 is SQVTM and CDR2 is ANQGSEA. V lost 3 bases and J lost 7, with 22 bases in between. There are 17 residues in the CDR3.

The rearrangement uses TRBV6-1 and TRBJ1-2; perhaps TRBD1 as D (6 bases). Germline CDR1 reads MNHNS; CDR2 reads SASEGT. The germline V and J ends were trimmed by 4 bases and 0 bases, with 9 bases remaining between them. The CDR3 loop spans 14 amino acids. This CDR3 is CASSGGGPNYGYTF. CDR3 nucleotides: TGTGCCAGCAGTGGGGGGGGCCCTAACTATGGCTACACCTTC.

This chain joins TRBV19 and TRBJ1-1, with TRBD1 identical over 9 bases. V lost 4 bases to trimming and J lost 11 bases; unmatched junction nucleotides: 11. Germline CDR1 is LNHDA and CDR2 is SQIVND (reference sequence). The CDR3 has 14 residues. The CDR3 DNA reads TGTGCCAGTAGTACCCGACAGGGGGATTTTTTGGCTTTCTTT. It yields the protein CASSTRQGDFLAFF. Full variable domain (outside the CDR3, taken from reference TRBV19 and TRBJ1-1): DGGITQSPKYLFRKEGQNVTLSCEQNLNHDAMYWYRQDPGQGLRLIYYSQIVNDFQKGDIAEGYSVSREKKESFPLTVTSAQKNPTAFYLCASSTRQGDFLAFFGQGTRLTVV.

The chain uses TRBV6-5 and TRBJ1-5, with unresolved D. Germline lookup yields CDR1 MNHEY and CDR2 SVGAGI. V was clipped by 8 bases and J by 5 bases, with 10 bases between them. The CDR3 totals 12 residues. The chain's CDR3 is CASANPDQPQHF. DNA of the CDR3: TGTGCCAGCGCCAACCCGGATCAGCCCCAGCATTTT.

J is TRBJ1-3 and V is TRBV11-2, with D possibly matching TRBD1 (5 bases). The CDR3 contains 14 residues. CDR1 and CDR2 from the germline V gene are SGHAT and FQNNGV. Trimming stripped 5 bases from V and 4 bases from J, with 12 bases between. The CDR3 sequence: CASSAPGKGNTIYF. The CDR3 DNA sequence: TGTGCCAGCAGCGCGCCAGGGAAGGGAAACACCATATATTTT. The full variable domain, in which reference TRBV11-2 and TRBJ1-3 provide the parts outside the CDR3, is EAGVAQSPRYKIIEKRQSVAFWCNPISGHATLYWYQQILGQGPKLLIQFQNNGVVDDSQLPKDRFSAERLKGVDSTLKIQPAKLEDSAVYLCASSAPGKGNTIYFGEGSWLTVV.